The 15 T cell receptor beta chains in this list originate from one sample, sequenced in a study of beta chain features in type 1 diabetes. Isolated RNA was reverse transcribed in full, so expressed TCRB transcripts were sequenced. The table came from immunoSEQ multiplex PCR; TCRdb's copy has only in-frame clones and leaves some out. Among 900,000 or so clones, around a sixth were seen once, and the ten largest hold about 0.025%. The sequenced sample consisted of naive CD4+ T cells from blood. These receptors were taken from a woman aged 18-30 years in good health.

This clone was observed a handful of times. This chain connects TRBV5-6 to TRBJ2-5; 9 nucleotides agree with TRBD1. Germline trimming cut 1 base from V and 4 bases from J; bases unmatched to any gene: 8. From germline, CDR1 is SGHDT and CDR2 YYEEEE. The CDR3 is 16 residues long. The CDR3: CASSLLTGTGIETQYF. CDR3 nucleotide sequence: TGTGCCAGCAGCTTGCTCACCGGGACAGGGATAGAGACCCAGTACTTC.

The gene calls are TRBV10-3 and TRBJ2-2; D is ambiguous. The V gene's germline CDR1 is ENHRY and CDR2 SYGVKD. The V gene lost 2 bases and the J gene lost 0 bases, with 7 bases spanning the gap. This CDR3 is built from 15 residues. CDR3 nucleotide sequence: TGTGCCATCAGTGAGAGGAGAGCGAACACCGGGGAGCTGTTTTTT. Protein: CAISERRANTGELFF.

This clone has a handful of counts. The rearrangement links TRBV6-5 to TRBJ2-5; a possible D gene is TRBD1 (6 bases). Germline assignment: CDR1 MNHEY and CDR2 SVGAGI. The CDR3 spans 14 residues. V was cut by 6 bases and J by 5 bases, with 16 bases left in between. CDR3 region: CASSDRSRVETQYF. The CDR3 region has the DNA TGTGCCAGCAGCGACAGGTCAAGAGTCGAGACCCAGTACTTC.

V gene TRBV19 combines with J gene TRBJ2-7, with 12 bases fitting TRBD1. The CDR3 spans 15 residues. Trimming removed 6 bases from V and 7 bases from J; junction bases left unmatched: 10. From germline, CDR1 is LNHDA and CDR2 SQIVND (reference sequence). The CDR3 DNA is TGTGCCAGTAGCCAAGGGACAGGGGGCGCGAGGGAGCAGTACTTC. As protein: CASSQGTGGAREQYF. Full variable domain (remainder filled in from reference TRBV19 and TRBJ2-7): DGGITQSPKYLFRKEGQNVTLSCEQNLNHDAMYWYRQDPGQGLRLIYYSQIVNDFQKGDIAEGYSVSREKKESFPLTVTSAQKNPTAFYLCASSQGTGGAREQYFGPGTRLTVT.

This clone was found a few times. The V gene is TRBV29-1, the J gene TRBJ2-7; 10 positions agree with TRBD2. Germline CDR1 and CDR2: SQVTM and ANQGSEA. This CDR3 has 16 amino acids. V lost 1 base and J lost 2; bases outside the gene matches: 8. CDR3 nucleotide sequence: TGCAGCGTTGAAGGGTATAAACTAGCGGGAACCTACGAGCAGTACTTC. It translates to CSVEGYKLAGTYEQYF.

V is TRBV5-1 and J is TRBJ2-1; no definite D call. There are 14 residues in the CDR3. The V end was cut by 2 bases, the J end by 4 bases, with 10 bases between. The germline V gene encodes CDR1 SGHRS and CDR2 YFSETQ. The CDR3 bases are TGCGCCAGCAGCTTAGGTTCGCCTTACAATGAGCAGTTCTTC. Protein product: CASSLGSPYNEQFF.

The CDR3 loop reads CASSIGLADTDTQYF. CDR3 nucleotide sequence: TGTGCCAGCAGTATCGGGCTAGCGGACACAGATACGCAGTATTTT. The rearrangement links TRBV11-3 to TRBJ2-3; 7 bases align to TRBD2. CDR1 SGHNT and CDR2 YENEEA come from the germline V gene. The J segment lost 2 bases and the V segment lost 6 bases, leaving 8 bases of the junction unmatched. The CDR3 sequence is 15 residues long.

This clone was observed a few times. The V gene is TRBV20-1, the J gene TRBJ2-7, with TRBD1 as a possible D gene (5 bases). This CDR3 has 11 residues. The germline V gene encodes CDR1 DFQATT and CDR2 SNEGSKA (reference sequence). V shed 4 bases and J shed 2 bases, with 6 bases lying between them. The CDR3 spells CSATTAYEQYF. In DNA, the CDR3 is TGCAGTGCTACGACAGCCTACGAGCAGTACTTC.

V and J are TRBV5-1 and TRBJ2-2; TRBD1 aligns across 8 bases. This CDR3 comprises 15 residues. Germline assignment: CDR1 SGHRS and CDR2 YFSETQ. V dropped 4 bases and J dropped 6; count of bases not matched to a gene: 8. In DNA form, the CDR3 reads TGCGCCAGCAGCGGAAGGACAGGGAGTGCCGGGGAGCTGTTTTTT. It specifies CASSGRTGSAGELFF.

The gene calls are TRBV2 and TRBJ1-3; D may be TRBD1 (5 bases). The CDR3 runs 17 residues. Per germline, CDR1 SNHLY and CDR2 FYNNEI. The ends were cut back, 4 bases at V and 0 bases at J, with 16 bases in the middle. The DNA for the CDR3 is TGTGCCAGCAGTGGAGGGGTCACTTCCTACTCTGGAAACACCATATATTTT. Protein: CASSGGVTSYSGNTIYF.

This clone has more than one count but fewer than ten. The chain employs TRBV10-3 and TRBJ1-5; 7 bases line up with TRBD1. The CDR3 loop spans 14 amino acids. Per germline, CDR1 ENHRY and CDR2 SYGVKD. J gave up 6 bases and V 2 bases, and 4 bases lay outside the gene matches. In nucleotides, the CDR3 is TGTGCCATCAGTGAGGGACAGGAAATTCAGCCCCAGCATTTT. Translating gives CAISEGQEIQPQHF.

This clone has more than one count but fewer than ten. V is TRBV6-5 and J is TRBJ2-3; the D is unclear. The CDR3 is 14 amino acids. CDR1 is MNHEY, CDR2 SVGAGI, per germline. V gave up 0 bases and J gave up 5 bases, with 9 bases separating them. CDR3 residues: CASSYSTRGDTQYF. The CDR3 DNA follows: TGTGCCAGCAGTTACTCGACGCGCGGAGATACGCAGTATTTT.

Of note for this clone: At the DNA level, this CDR3 is encoded by other sequences in the same sample as well. This rearrangement joins TRBV7-2 to TRBJ2-7; the match to TRBD2 covers 12 bases. The trim removed 1 base at V and 5 bases at J, leaving 0 bases unmatched. The length of the CDR3 is 14 residues. The germline V gene has CDR1 SGHTA and CDR2 FQGNSA. Here the CDR3 reads CASSLGLAGDEQYF. Written as DNA, the CDR3 is TGTGCCAGCAGCTTAGGACTAGCGGGAGACGAGCAGTACTTC.

The rearrangement joins TRBV4-2 to TRBJ2-2; D unclear. Germline CDR1 LGHNA, CDR2 YNFKEQ. Trimming cost V 1 base and J 5 bases, with 8 bases left between them. The CDR3 contains 14 residues. CDR3 amino acids: CASSQADKTGELFF. CDR3 coding DNA: TGTGCCAGCAGCCAAGCCGACAAAACCGGGGAGCTGTTTTTT.

The V call is TRBV5-4, the J call TRBJ2-2, with TRBD1 matching 7 bases. The CDR3 is 15 residues long. J was trimmed by 4 bases and V by 4 bases; bases with no gene match: 7. The germline gives CDR1 SGHNT, CDR2 YYREEE (reference sequence). DNA for the CDR3: TGTGCCAGCAGCCCCCCGACAGGGTCCACCGGGGAGCTGTTTTTT. Protein sequence: CASSPPTGSTGELFF.